This paragraph covers one TCR beta chain sequence. Its antigen is unidentified. The entry originates in a study of neoadjuvant anti-PD-1 for oral cavity cancer. Across the study: Most patients had three to four biweekly doses of 3 mg/kg nivolumab before resection.

The CDR3 covers 14 residues. The germline CDR1 and CDR2 sequences are SNHLY and FYNNEI. Trimming left V 1 base short and J 2 bases short, with 5 bases between. The protocol was immunoSEQ multiplex PCR, while the TCRdb copy is restricted to in-frame clones and leaves out a portion. The table shows about 72,000 clones, with 70% to 90% occurring only once. Study observations and caveats: Post-nivolumab, blood T cell clonality was significantly elevated in non-responders.

The time point here: after neoadjuvant nivolumab, at surgical resection. Blood cells were analyzed directly, without culture or expansion. The source of this sequence is a person aged 35-79 years with oral cavity squamous cell carcinoma. The material was PBMCs, obtained after nivolumab (anti-PD-1) treatment. The chain carries TRBV2 and TRBJ2-2, with D hard to call. CDR3 sequence: CASSEEQNTGELFF. The DNA of the CDR3 is TGTGCCAGCAGTGAAGAACAAAACACCGGGGAGCTGTTTTTT.